The rows below give T cell receptor beta chains drawn from one sample of a study of early T cells in non-severe SARS-CoV-2 infection. TCRdb re-analysed the 5' RACE reads in MiXCR, keeping a single row per CDR3 protein. The table shows about 89,000 distinct CDR3 sequences, with 14% to 15% occurring only once. Input material: whole blood. Every receptor here comes from an adult who was a healthcare worker with PCR-confirmed SARS-CoV-2 infection or an uninfected control (not recorded which). The CDR3 runs from the conserved cysteine through the conserved F or W. D genes are given only for firm matches. The size of a clone is reported for some rows only, either as once, few or many, or as a class for expanded clones.

clone_size j_call v_call d_call cdr3_nt cdr3_aa
- TRBJ1-5 TRBV6-1 - TGTGCCAGCAGCCCCGGACTGATTTATGGCAATCAGCCCCAGCATTTT CASSPGLIYGNQPQHF
few TRBJ2-1 TRBV11-2 TRBD1 TGTGCCAGCAGCTTACTCCTGGGACAGGGGTACTACAATGAGCAGTTCTTC CASSLLLGQGYYNEQFF
few TRBJ2-1 TRBV19 - TGTGCCAGTAGTCCGGGGGACGGCTCCTACAATGAGCAGTTCTTC CASSPGDGSYNEQFF
few TRBJ1-5 TRBV6-5 - TGTGCCAGCAGTCGGGACGGAGCAAACTATCAGCCCCAGCATTTT CASSRDGANYQPQHF
- TRBJ1-4 TRBV4-1 - TGCGCCAGCAGCCAGAAGGGTACTAATGAAAAACTGTTTTTT CASSQKGTNEKLFF
- TRBJ2-2 TRBV4-2 - TGTGCCAGCAGCCAAGATAAGGCAGCCCCTGGGGAGCTGTTTTTT CASSQDKAAPGELFF
few TRBJ2-3 TRBV7-2 TRBD2 TGTGCCAGCAGCTTAAGGCCGGGGGGTTTGGATACGCAGTATTTT CASSLRPGGLDTQYF
many TRBJ2-1 TRBV27 - TGTGCCAGCAGTTTTCAAGGACGCCTATCTGAGCAGTTCTTC CASSFQGRLSEQFF
- TRBJ1-1 TRBV20-1 TRBD1 TGCAGTGCTGGGAGACAGGGATTGCCTGAAGTTTTCTTT CSAGRQGLPEVFF
many TRBJ2-6 TRBV5-4 - TGTGCCAGCAGCAAGACCGGGGGCTCTGGGGCCAACGTCCTGACTTTC CASSKTGGSGANVLTF
- TRBJ1-1 TRBV4-2 TRBD1 TGTGCCAGCAGCCGAGAGACAGGGGAGGGTGAAGCTTTCTTT CASSRETGEGEAFF
many TRBJ1-1 TRBV7-6 - TGTGCCAGCAGTCAACAGGGGAACACTGAAGCTTTCTTT CASSQQGNTEAFF
many TRBJ1-6 TRBV5-1 - TGCGCCAGCAGCTTAGATGTATCCCGCGGTTCACCCCTCCACTTT CASSLDVSRGSPLHF
- TRBJ2-1 TRBV12-3/TRBV12-4 - TGTGCCAGCAGGGGAACAGGGACGTGGTTCTTC CASRGTGTWFF
- TRBJ1-6 TRBV11-1 TRBD1 TGTGCCAGCAGCTCGGGACAGCAACTTACTTCACCCCTCCACTTT CASSSGQQLTSPLHF
many TRBJ2-1 TRBV30 - TGTGCCTGGGGGTCGGGGCACCGCTCCTACAATGAGCAGTTCTTC CAWGSGHRSYNEQFF
few TRBJ2-1 TRBV7-8 TRBD1 TGTGCCAGCAGCAGCGGGACAGGGAGGAACAATGAGCAGTTCTTC CASSSGTGRNNEQFF
- TRBJ2-1 TRBV7-7 - TGTGCCAGCAGCCCAATGGACCTAGGATACAATGAGCAGTTCTTC CASSPMDLGYNEQFF
- TRBJ2-5 TRBV19 TRBD2 TGTGCCAGTACCTTGACTAGCGGAACGTTCCAAGAGACCCAGTACTTC CASTLTSGTFQETQYF
few TRBJ2-4 TRBV6-2/TRBV6-3 - TGTGCCAGCAGTTACTCCCTGGGCATTCAGTACTTC CASSYSLGIQYF
many TRBJ2-5 TRBV7-8 - TGTGCCAGCAGCTTAGTGAGCGAGACCCAGTACTTC CASSLVSETQYF
few TRBJ2-1 TRBV7-3 TRBD2 TGTGCCAGCAGCCCCGAGGAGGGAGCGGGGGCACAAATCTACAATGAGCAGTTCTTC CASSPEEGAGAQIYNEQFF
- TRBJ2-1 TRBV3-1 - TGTGCCAGCAGCCAAAAGAAGTGGCCCAGATCTACCTCCTACAATGAGCAGTTCTTC CASSQKKWPRSTSYNEQFF
- TRBJ2-3 TRBV2 - TGTGCCAGCAGTCCCCTCCTCTCGCAGTATTTT CASSPLLSQYF
few TRBJ2-3 TRBV2 TRBD2 TGTGCCTTTCTCCCGGAGGAGCGGGGGGCAGATACGCAGTATTTT CAFLPEERGADTQYF
many TRBJ1-6 TRBV5-1 TRBD1 TGCGCCAGCAGCCGGACAGGACCCTATAATTCACCCCTCCACTTT CASSRTGPYNSPLHF
few TRBJ1-1 TRBV2 TRBD1 TGTGCCAAAACATATACCGGGACAGAGGGTGAAGCTTTCTTT CAKTYTGTEGEAFF
- TRBJ1-4 TRBV2 - TGTGCCAGCAGTAGGGACGGTGAAAAACTGTTTTTT CASSRDGEKLFF
few TRBJ2-3 TRBV3-1 TRBD2 TGTGCCAGCAGCCAAGAACGTCTAGCGGGGTGCACGCAGTATTTT CASSQERLAGCTQYF
- TRBJ2-3 TRBV9 - TGTGCCAGCAGGCCGCAGGGGGGCCGCACAGATACGCAGTATTTT CASRPQGGRTDTQYF
- TRBJ2-4 TRBV7-9 - TGTGCCAGCAGCTTTGCTGGACAACTTCTAGCCAAAAACATTCAGTACTTC CASSFAGQLLAKNIQYF
- TRBJ1-3 TRBV11-3 - TGTGCCAGCAGCTTAGGGACAGCCGACTCTGGAAACACCATATATTTT CASSLGTADSGNTIYF
- TRBJ1-6 TRBV6-4 - TGTGCCAGCAGAGATACAGGGAACTCACCCCTCCACTTT CASRDTGNSPLHF
few TRBJ1-5 TRBV19 - TGTGCCAGTAGTAGAAGTAGCCTCAATCAGCCCCAGCATTTT CASSRSSLNQPQHF
many TRBJ2-4 TRBV5-1 TRBD1 TGCGCCAGCAGCTTGGGGGACAGGGGAGACCAAAACATTCAGTACTTC CASSLGDRGDQNIQYF
- TRBJ1-2 TRBV10-2 - TGCGCCAGCAGTGATCGACAGCCCACTAACTATGGCTACACCTTC CASSDRQPTNYGYTF
- TRBJ2-3 TRBV12-3/TRBV12-4 - TGTGCCAGCAGTCCGGGACTCCTCACAGATACGCAGTATTTT CASSPGLLTDTQYF
- TRBJ1-1 TRBV7-6 - TGTGCCAGCAGCTACGACAGGAACACTGAAGCTTTCTTT CASSYDRNTEAFF
- TRBJ2-1 TRBV2 TRBD2 TGTGCCAGCAGTGGGAGTAGCGGGGGGGCCCACAATGAGCAGTTCTTC CASSGSSGGAHNEQFF
many TRBJ1-1 TRBV6-2/TRBV6-3 - TGTGCCAGCAGTTACGGGACACCGTACGGGAACACTGAAGCTTTCTTT CASSYGTPYGNTEAFF
many TRBJ1-1 TRBV7-9 - TGTGCCAGCTGTAGGGATTACACTGAAGCTTTCTTT CASCRDYTEAFF
- TRBJ2-4 TRBV29-1 TRBD1 TGCAGCGTTGATGGGACAGGGGTCCAAAACATTCAGTACTTC CSVDGTGVQNIQYF
- TRBJ1-1 TRBV5-6 - TGTGCCAGCAGCTTTAATCTGGGCAAGAACACTGAAGCTTTCTTT CASSFNLGKNTEAFF
few TRBJ1-4 TRBV7-6 TRBD1 TGTGCCAGCAGTCCTAGACAGGGGAGTGAAAAACTGTTTTTT CASSPRQGSEKLFF
few TRBJ2-2 TRBV7-3 TRBD1 TGTGCCAGCAGTTCGGAACAGGGGGCTACCGGGGAGCTGTTTTTT CASSSEQGATGELFF
few TRBJ2-2 TRBV27 - TGTGCCAGCAGTCCCCGGGCCGAACCTACCGGGGAGCTGTTTTTT CASSPRAEPTGELFF
- TRBJ2-3 TRBV18 - TGTGCCAGCGCAAAGGGTGGAGCCACAGATACGCAGTATTTT CASAKGGATDTQYF
few TRBJ1-1 TRBV11-1 - TGTGCCAGCAGCTTAGCGCCGGGGGCCTATAACACTGAAGCTTTCTTT CASSLAPGAYNTEAFF
- TRBJ2-1 TRBV30 TRBD1 TGTGCCTGGAGTGGGGACAGGGGATTCTACAATGAGCAGTTCTTC CAWSGDRGFYNEQFF
- TRBJ2-2 TRBV28 - TGTGCCAGCAGTTTGCTTAGTTTGTCAGCCGGGGAGCTGTTTTTT CASSLLSLSAGELFF
- TRBJ2-1 TRBV7-9 TRBD2 TGTGCCAGCAGTCCTCAAGCGGGGGAAGACTACAATGAGCAGTTCTTC CASSPQAGEDYNEQFF
many TRBJ1-5 TRBV3-1 TRBD1 TGTGCCAGCAGCCAAGGTCTCGGGACAGGGGGCCCTAGCAATCAGCCCCAGCATTTT CASSQGLGTGGPSNQPQHF